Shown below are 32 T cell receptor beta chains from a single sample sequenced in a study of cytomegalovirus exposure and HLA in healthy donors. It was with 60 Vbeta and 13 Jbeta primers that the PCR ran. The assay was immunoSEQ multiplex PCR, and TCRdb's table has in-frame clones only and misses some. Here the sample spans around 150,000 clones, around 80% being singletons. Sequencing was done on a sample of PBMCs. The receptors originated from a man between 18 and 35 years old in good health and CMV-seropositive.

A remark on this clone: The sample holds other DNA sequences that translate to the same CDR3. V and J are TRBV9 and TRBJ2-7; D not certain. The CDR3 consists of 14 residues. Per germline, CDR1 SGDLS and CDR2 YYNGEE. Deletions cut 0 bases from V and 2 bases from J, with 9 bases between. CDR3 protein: CASSVGGSPYEQYF. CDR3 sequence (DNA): TGTGCCAGCAGCGTAGGAGGATCTCCCTACGAGCAGTACTTC.

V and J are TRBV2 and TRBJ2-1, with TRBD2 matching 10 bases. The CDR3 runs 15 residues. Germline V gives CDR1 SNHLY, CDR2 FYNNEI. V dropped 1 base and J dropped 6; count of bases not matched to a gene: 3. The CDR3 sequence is CASSEGLAGANEQFF. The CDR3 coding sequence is TGTGCCAGCAGTGAAGGGCTAGCGGGGGCCAATGAGCAGTTCTTC.

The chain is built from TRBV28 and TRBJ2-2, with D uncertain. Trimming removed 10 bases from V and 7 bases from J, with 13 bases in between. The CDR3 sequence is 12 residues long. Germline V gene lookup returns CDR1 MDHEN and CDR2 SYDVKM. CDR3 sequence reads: CATRTTGGELFF. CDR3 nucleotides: TGTGCCACTCGAACCACCGGCGGGGAGCTGTTTTTT.

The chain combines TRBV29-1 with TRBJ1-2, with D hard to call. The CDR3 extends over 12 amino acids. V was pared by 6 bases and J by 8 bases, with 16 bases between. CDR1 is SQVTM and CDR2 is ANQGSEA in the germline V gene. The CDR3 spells CSVLGFFGGYTF. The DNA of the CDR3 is TGCAGCGTACTCGGGTTTTTCGGGGGCTACACCTTC.

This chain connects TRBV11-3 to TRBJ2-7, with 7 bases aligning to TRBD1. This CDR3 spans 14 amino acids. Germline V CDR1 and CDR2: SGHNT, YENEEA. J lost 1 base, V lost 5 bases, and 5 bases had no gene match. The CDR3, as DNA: TGTGCCAGCAGCGAGGGGGCCGGGTCCTACGAGCAGTACTTC. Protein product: CASSEGAGSYEQYF.

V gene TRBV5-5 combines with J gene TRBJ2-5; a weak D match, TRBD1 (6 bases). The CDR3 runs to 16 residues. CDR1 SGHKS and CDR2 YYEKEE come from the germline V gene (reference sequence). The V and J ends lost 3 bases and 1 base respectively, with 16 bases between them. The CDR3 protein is CASSSPSTGIQETQYF. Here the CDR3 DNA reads TGTGCCAGCAGCTCCCCGTCGACAGGTATCCAAGAGACCCAGTACTTC.

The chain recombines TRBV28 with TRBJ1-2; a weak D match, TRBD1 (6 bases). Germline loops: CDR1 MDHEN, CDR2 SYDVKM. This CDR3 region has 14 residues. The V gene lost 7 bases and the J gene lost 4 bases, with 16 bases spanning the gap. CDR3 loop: CASMTQGFLYGYTF. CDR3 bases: TGTGCCAGCATGACACAGGGATTCCTCTATGGCTACACCTTC.

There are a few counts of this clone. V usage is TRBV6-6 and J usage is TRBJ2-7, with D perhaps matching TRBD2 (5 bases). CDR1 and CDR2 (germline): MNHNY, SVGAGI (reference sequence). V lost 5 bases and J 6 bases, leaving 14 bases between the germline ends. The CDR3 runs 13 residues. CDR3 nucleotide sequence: TGTGCCAGCAGTGGCGCGGGTGGTACCGAGCAGTACTTC. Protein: CASSGAGGTEQYF.

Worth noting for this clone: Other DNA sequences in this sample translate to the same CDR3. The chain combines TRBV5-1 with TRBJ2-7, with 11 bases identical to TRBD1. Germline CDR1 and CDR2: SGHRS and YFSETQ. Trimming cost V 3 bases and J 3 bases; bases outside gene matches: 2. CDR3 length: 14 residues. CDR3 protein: CASSWGTGGYEQYF. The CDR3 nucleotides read TGCGCCAGCAGCTGGGGGACAGGGGGCTACGAGCAGTACTTC.

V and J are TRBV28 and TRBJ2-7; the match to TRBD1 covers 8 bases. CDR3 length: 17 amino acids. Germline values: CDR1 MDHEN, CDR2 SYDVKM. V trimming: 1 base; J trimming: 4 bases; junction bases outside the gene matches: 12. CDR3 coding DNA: TGTGCCAGCAGTTTATTAGGTGAGGGACAGGCACTATACGAGCAGTACTTC. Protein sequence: CASSLLGEGQALYEQYF.

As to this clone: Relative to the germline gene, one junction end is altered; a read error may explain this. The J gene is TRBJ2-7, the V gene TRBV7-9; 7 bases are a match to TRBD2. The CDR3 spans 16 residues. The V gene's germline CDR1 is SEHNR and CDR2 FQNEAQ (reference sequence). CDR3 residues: CSSSFGSAGVSYEQYF. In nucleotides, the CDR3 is TGTTCCAGCAGCTTTGGGTCGGCGGGGGTGTCGTACGAGCAGTACTTC.

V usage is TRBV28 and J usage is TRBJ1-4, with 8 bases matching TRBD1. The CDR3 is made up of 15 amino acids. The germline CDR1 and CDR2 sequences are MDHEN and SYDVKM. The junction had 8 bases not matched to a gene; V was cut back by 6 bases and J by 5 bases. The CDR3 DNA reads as TGTGCCAGCAGAACCCCACAGGGGGTCAATGAAAAACTGTTTTTT. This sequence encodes CASRTPQGVNEKLFF.

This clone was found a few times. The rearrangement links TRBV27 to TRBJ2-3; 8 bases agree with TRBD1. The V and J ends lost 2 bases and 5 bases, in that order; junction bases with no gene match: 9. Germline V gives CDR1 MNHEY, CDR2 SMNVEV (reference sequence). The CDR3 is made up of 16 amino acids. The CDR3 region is CASSLASGGDIDTQYF. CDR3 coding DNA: TGTGCCAGCAGTTTAGCGTCAGGGGGCGATATAGATACGCAGTATTTT.

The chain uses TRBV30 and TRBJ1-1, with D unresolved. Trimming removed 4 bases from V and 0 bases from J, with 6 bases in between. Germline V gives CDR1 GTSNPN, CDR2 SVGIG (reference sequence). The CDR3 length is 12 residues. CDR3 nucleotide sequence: TGTGCCTGGAATCCAGTGAACACTGAAGCTTTCTTT. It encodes CAWNPVNTEAFF.

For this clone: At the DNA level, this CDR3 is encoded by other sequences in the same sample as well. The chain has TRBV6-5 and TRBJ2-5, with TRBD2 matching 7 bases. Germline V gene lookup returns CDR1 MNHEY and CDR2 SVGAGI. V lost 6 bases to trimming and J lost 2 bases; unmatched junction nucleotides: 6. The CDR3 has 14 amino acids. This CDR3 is CASRTSDPQETQYF. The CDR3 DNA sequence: TGTGCCAGCAGAACTAGCGATCCGCAAGAGACCCAGTACTTC.

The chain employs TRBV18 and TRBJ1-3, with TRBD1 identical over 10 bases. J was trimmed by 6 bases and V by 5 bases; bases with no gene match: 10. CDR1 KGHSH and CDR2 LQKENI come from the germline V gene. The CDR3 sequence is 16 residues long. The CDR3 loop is CASSSTGTGDPNTIYF. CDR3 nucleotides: TGTGCCAGCTCATCCACCGGGACAGGGGATCCAAACACCATATATTTT.

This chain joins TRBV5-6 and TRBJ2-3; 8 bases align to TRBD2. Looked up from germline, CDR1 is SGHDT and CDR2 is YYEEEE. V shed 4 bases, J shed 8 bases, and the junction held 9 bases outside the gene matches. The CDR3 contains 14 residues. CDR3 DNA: TGTGCCAGCAGCCCACGGGAGGGCCAGGGTACGCAGTATTTT. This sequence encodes CASSPREGQGTQYF.

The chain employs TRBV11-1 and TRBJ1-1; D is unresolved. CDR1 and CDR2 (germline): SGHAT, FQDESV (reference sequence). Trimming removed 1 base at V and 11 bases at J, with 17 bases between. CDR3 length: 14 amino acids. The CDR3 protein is CASSLGSDVSSAFF. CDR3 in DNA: TGTGCCAGCAGCTTAGGCAGCGACGTGAGTAGCGCTTTCTTT.

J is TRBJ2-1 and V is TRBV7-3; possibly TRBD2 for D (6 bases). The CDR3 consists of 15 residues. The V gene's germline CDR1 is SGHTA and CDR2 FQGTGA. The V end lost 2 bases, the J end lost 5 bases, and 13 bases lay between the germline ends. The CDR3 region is CASSLYGGANNEQFF. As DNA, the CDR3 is TGTGCCAGCAGCTTATACGGGGGAGCGAACAATGAGCAGTTCTTC.

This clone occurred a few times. CDR3 protein: CASSLANRAGYTF. CDR3 nucleotides: TGTGCCAGCAGCTTAGCCAACAGGGCTGGCTACACCTTC. V usage is TRBV7-8 and J usage is TRBJ1-2; D is possibly TRBD1 (6 bases). Trimming pared 0 bases from V and 7 bases from J, leaving 9 bases between. Per germline, CDR1 SGHVS and CDR2 FQNEAQ. The CDR3 runs to 13 residues. The variable domain in full, completed from reference TRBV7-8 and TRBJ1-2, reads GAGVSQSPRYKVAKRGQDVALRCDPISGHVSLFWYQQALGQGPEFLTYFQNEAQLDKSGLPSDRFFAERPEGSVSTLKIQRTQQEDSAVYLCASSLANRAGYTFGSGTRLTVV.

This chain's CDR3 is CASSIRGAGNTIYF. The DNA of the CDR3 is TGTGCCAGCAGTATCCGGGGGGCTGGAAACACCATATATTTT. The chain joins TRBV14 to TRBJ1-3; D perhaps matches TRBD1 (5 bases). Germline V gene sequence: CDR1 SGHDN, CDR2 FVKESK. The CDR3 runs 14 residues. Trimming took 6 bases from V and 2 from J, leaving 11 bases between them.

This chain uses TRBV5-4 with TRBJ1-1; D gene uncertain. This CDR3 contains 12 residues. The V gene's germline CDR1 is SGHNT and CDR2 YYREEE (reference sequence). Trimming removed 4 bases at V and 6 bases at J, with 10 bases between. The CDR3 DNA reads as TGTGCCAGCAGCGAGGGTGGGGCTGAAGCTTTCTTT. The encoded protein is CASSEGGAEAFF. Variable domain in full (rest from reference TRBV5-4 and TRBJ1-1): ETGVTQSPTHLIKTRGQQVTLRCSSQSGHNTVSWYQQALGQGPQFIFQYYREEENGRGNFPPRFSGLQFPNYSSELNVNALELDDSALYLCASSEGGAEAFFGQGTRLTVV.

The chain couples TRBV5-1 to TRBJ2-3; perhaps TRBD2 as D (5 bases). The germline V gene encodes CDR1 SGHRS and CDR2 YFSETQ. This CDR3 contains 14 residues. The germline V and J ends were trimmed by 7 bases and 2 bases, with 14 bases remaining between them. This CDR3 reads CASRIQDSTDTQYF. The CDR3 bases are TGCGCCAGCCGCATTCAGGACTCCACAGATACGCAGTATTTT.

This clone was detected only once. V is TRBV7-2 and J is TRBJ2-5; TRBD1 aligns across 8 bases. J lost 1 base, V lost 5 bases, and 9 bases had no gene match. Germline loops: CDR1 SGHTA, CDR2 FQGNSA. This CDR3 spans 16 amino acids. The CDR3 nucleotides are TGTGCCAGCAGCCCGCGGCGGACAGGGTTCCAAGAGACCCAGTACTTC. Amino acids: CASSPRRTGFQETQYF.

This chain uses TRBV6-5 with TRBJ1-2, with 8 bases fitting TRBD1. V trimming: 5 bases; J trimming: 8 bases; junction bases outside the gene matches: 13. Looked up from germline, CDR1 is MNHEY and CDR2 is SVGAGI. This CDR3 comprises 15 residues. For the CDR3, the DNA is TGTGCCAGCAGTGGTCGGGACAGGCTGTCCTTGGGCTACACCTTC. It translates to CASSGRDRLSLGYTF.

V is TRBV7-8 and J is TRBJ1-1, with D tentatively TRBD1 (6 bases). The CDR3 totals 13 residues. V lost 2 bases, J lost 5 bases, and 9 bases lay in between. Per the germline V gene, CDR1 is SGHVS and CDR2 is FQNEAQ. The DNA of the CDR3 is TGTGCCAGCAGCTTACTTCAGGGGACTGAAGCTTTCTTT. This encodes CASSLLQGTEAFF. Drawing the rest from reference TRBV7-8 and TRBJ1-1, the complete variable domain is GAGVSQSPRYKVAKRGQDVALRCDPISGHVSLFWYQQALGQGPEFLTYFQNEAQLDKSGLPSDRFFAERPEGSVSTLKIQRTQQEDSAVYLCASSLLQGTEAFFGQGTRLTVV.

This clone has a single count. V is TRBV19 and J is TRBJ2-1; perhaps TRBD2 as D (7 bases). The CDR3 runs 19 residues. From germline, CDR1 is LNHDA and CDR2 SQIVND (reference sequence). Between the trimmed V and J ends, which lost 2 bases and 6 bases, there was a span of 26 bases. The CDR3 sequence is CASSIFPWQGPGGGNEQFF. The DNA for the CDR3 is TGTGCCAGTAGTATATTCCCCTGGCAGGGGCCTGGGGGGGGCAATGAGCAGTTCTTC.

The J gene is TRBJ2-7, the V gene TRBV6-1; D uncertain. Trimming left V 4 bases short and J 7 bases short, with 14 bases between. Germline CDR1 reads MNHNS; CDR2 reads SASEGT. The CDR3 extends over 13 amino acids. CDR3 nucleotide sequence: TGTGCCAGCAGTGTGGCCAGCGACTGGGAGCAGTACTTC. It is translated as CASSVASDWEQYF.

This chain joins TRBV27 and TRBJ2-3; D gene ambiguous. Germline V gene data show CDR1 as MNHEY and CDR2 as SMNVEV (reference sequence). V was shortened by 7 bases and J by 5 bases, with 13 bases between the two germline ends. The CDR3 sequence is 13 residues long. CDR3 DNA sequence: TGTGCCAGCACCTCGGAGTTTGGAGATACGCAGTATTTT. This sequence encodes CASTSEFGDTQYF.

The CDR3 spells CASTQQGLAGYNEQFF. As DNA, the CDR3 is TGTGCCAGCACCCAGCAAGGACTAGCGGGGTACAATGAGCAGTTCTTC. The rearrangement joins TRBV2 to TRBJ2-1; 12 bases line up with TRBD2. Germline V CDR1 and CDR2: SNHLY, FYNNEI. The length of the CDR3 is 16 residues. After removal of 7 bases from V and 4 bases from J, the junction contained 8 bases not matched to a gene.

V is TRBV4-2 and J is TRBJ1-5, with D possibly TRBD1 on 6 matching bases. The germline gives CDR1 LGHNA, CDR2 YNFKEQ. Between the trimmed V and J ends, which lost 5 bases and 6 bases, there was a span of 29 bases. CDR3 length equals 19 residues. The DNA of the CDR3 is TGTGCCAGCAGCTCCCTCCAACTCGAGGGGGGGGAGGCGGCTCAGCCCCAGCATTTT. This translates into CASSSLQLEGGEAAQPQHF.

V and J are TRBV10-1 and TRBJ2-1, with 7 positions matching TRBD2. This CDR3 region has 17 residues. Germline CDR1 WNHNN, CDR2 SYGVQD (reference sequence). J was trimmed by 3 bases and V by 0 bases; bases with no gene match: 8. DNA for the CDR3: TGCGCCAGCAGTGAGTCGTATGGGCTAGCGGACTACAATGAGCAGTTCTTC. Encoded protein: CASSESYGLADYNEQFF.